A selection of T cell receptor beta chains follows, all from one sample in a study of blood T cell repertoires in COVID-19. Only in-frame clones appear in the TCRdb table, and some are missing; sequencing was by immunoSEQ multiplex PCR. The data hold tens of thousands of clones, with 70% to 90% observed a single time. The material sequenced was peripheral blood. These receptors originate from a woman aged 55-69 years with acute or convalescent COVID-19. CDR3s include the opening cysteine and the closing phenylalanine or tryptophan. A D gene is named only where the DNA matches it firmly. Clone size is given for some rows only: seen once, a few or many times, or a class if the clone is expanded.

>TRBV24-1|once|-|TRBJ2-1
CATSDSEALSYNEQFF
TGTGCCACCAGTGACTCAGAGGCTCTCTCCTACAATGAGCAGTTCTTC
>TRBV7-8|-|-|TRBJ1-4
CASGTLRGGRDELFF
TGTGCCAGCGGAACTCTCCGCGGGGGGAGGGATGAACTGTTTTTT
>TRBV9|-|TRBD1|TRBJ1-2
CASSSGTGEIYGYTF
TGTGCCAGCAGCTCCGGGACAGGGGAGATCTATGGCTACACCTTC
>TRBV15|once|TRBD1|TRBJ2-4
CATSRRTGEWAKNIQYF
TGTGCCACCAGCAGAAGGACAGGGGAATGGGCCAAAAACATTCAGTACTTC
>TRBV28|-|TRBD1|TRBJ2-5
CASSLEQGAGRETQYF
TGTGCCAGCAGTTTAGAACAGGGGGCAGGGAGAGAGACCCAGTACTTC
>TRBV4-1|-|TRBD1|TRBJ1-1
CASSPDRGRSMNTEAFF
TGCGCCAGCAGCCCGGACAGGGGGCGTTCCATGAACACTGAAGCTTTCTTT
>TRBV7-8|-|-|TRBJ2-2
CASSKSRLPGELFF
TGTGCCAGCAGCAAATCTAGACTCCCCGGGGAGCTGTTTTTT
>TRBV27|-|-|TRBJ1-3
CASSLGTGGNTIYF
TGTGCCAGCAGTTTAGGAACAGGTGGAAACACCATATATTTT
>TRBV7-2|-|TRBD1|TRBJ2-6
CASSPTGTGARHVLTF
TGTGCCAGCAGTCCAACCGGGACAGGGGCCCGGCACGTCCTGACTTTC
>TRBV4-1|-|-|TRBJ1-2
CASSQPEGPFDGYTF
TGCGCCAGCAGCCAACCGGAGGGGCCATTTGATGGCTACACCTTC
>TRBV6-2/TRBV6-3|-|-|TRBJ1-4
CASSWGHPNEKLFF
TGTGCCAGCAGTTGGGGACACCCTAATGAAAAACTGTTTTTT
>TRBV6-4|-|-|TRBJ2-2
CASSEFGGYTGELFF
TGTGCCAGCAGTGAATTCGGGGGATACACCGGGGAGCTGTTTTTT
>TRBV20-1|-|-|TRBJ2-3
CSIRAYTQYF
TGCAGTATTCGCGCCTATACGCAGTATTTT
>TRBV5-1|-|TRBD1|TRBJ1-5
CASSSGTGNQPQHF
TGCGCCAGCAGCTCCGGGACAGGTAATCAGCCCCAGCATTTT
>TRBV6-5|few|-|TRBJ1-3
CASSSGQTGNTIYF
TGTGCCAGCAGTTCAGGACAGACTGGAAACACCATATATTTT
>TRBV6-5|-|-|TRBJ1-3
CASRQGSGNTIYF
TGTGCCAGCAGACAGGGTTCTGGAAACACCATATATTTT
>TRBV3-1/TRBV3-2|-|-|TRBJ2-3
CASSQEPPRGTQYF
TGTGCCAGCAGCCAAGAACCCCCGCGCGGTACGCAGTATTTT
>TRBV6-5|-|TRBD1|TRBJ1-2
CASRGDRGSASTF
TGTGCCAGCAGGGGGGACAGAGGCTCGGCTAGCACCTTC
>TRBV28|-|-|TRBJ1-2
CASSLRRGLGGYTF
TGTGCCAGCAGTTTACGTCGGGGACTTGGAGGCTACACCTTC
>TRBV11-3|-|TRBD1|TRBJ2-2
CASSPGTGRSRANTGELFF
TGTGCCAGCAGCCCCGGGACAGGCAGAAGCCGCGCGAACACCGGGGAGCTGTTTTTT
>TRBV15|-|-|TRBJ2-3
CATSVGGIDTQYF
TGTGCCACCAGCGTCGGGGGAATAGATACGCAGTATTTT
>TRBV5-1|-|-|TRBJ2-3
CASSSEGGLGTQYF
TGCGCCAGCAGCTCGGAGGGGGGGCTGGGTACGCAGTATTTT
>TRBV27|-|TRBD2|TRBJ2-1
CASSPRGLAGGPPYNEQFF
TGTGCCAGCAGTCCCAGGGGACTAGCGGGAGGTCCCCCCTACAATGAGCAGTTCTTC
>TRBV28|-|-|TRBJ2-3
CASTSLGVPSTDTQYF
TGTGCCAGCACCTCACTCGGGGTCCCTAGCACAGATACGCAGTATTTT
>TRBV2|-|-|TRBJ1-6
CASSDSFYDSPLHF
TGTGCCAGCAGTGACTCCTTCTATGATTCACCCCTCCACTTT
>TRBV3-1/TRBV3-2|-|-|TRBJ1-1
CASSKGYTEAFF
TGTGCCAGCAGCAAGGGGTACACTGAAGCTTTCTTT
>TRBV14|-|TRBD1|TRBJ1-1
CASSLGQGSTEAFF
TGTGCCAGCAGCTTGGGACAGGGGAGCACTGAAGCTTTCTTT
>TRBV7-9|-|-|TRBJ1-1
CASSPLYQNTEAFF
TGTGCCAGCAGCCCCCTCTACCAGAACACTGAAGCTTTCTTT
>TRBV9|-|TRBD1|TRBJ2-1
CASSVGRTGAYNEQFF
TGTGCCAGCAGCGTAGGGAGGACAGGGGCCTACAATGAGCAGTTCTTC
>TRBV19|-|TRBD1|TRBJ1-6
CASSLGQGPANNSPLHF
TGTGCCAGTAGTCTGGGACAGGGGCCGGCAAATAATTCACCCCTCCACTTT
>TRBV12-3/TRBV12-4|-|-|TRBJ1-2
CASSSGLYGYTF
TGTGCCAGCAGTTCCGGACTTTATGGCTACACCTTC
>TRBV29-1|-|TRBD1|TRBJ2-5
CSVGQAIAVETQYF
TGCAGCGTGGGACAGGCTATAGCGGTGGAGACCCAGTACTTC
>TRBV5-4|-|TRBD2|TRBJ2-5
CASSLNGGRAGETQYF
TGTGCCAGCAGCTTAAACGGCGGGAGGGCCGGGGAGACCCAGTACTTC
>TRBV12-3/TRBV12-4|-|-|TRBJ2-3
CASSLGRADTQYF
TGTGCCAGCAGTTTAGGGAGGGCAGATACGCAGTATTTT
>TRBV7-2|-|TRBD2|TRBJ2-1
CASSSRTSFIDNEQFF
TGTGCCAGCAGCTCACGGACTAGCTTTATCGACAATGAGCAGTTCTTC
>TRBV6-1|-|TRBD2|TRBJ2-5
CASSEARLAGVETQYF
TGTGCCAGCAGTGAAGCGCGACTAGCGGGAGTGGAGACCCAGTACTTC
>TRBV29-1|-|TRBD1|TRBJ1-1
CSSQDRGGPNTEAFF
TGCAGCTCCCAGGACAGGGGGGGACCTAACACTGAAGCTTTCTTT
>TRBV4-2|-|TRBD1|TRBJ2-5
CASSQDSQGASSETQYF
TGTGCCAGCAGCCAAGATTCACAGGGGGCGAGTAGTGAGACCCAGTACTTC